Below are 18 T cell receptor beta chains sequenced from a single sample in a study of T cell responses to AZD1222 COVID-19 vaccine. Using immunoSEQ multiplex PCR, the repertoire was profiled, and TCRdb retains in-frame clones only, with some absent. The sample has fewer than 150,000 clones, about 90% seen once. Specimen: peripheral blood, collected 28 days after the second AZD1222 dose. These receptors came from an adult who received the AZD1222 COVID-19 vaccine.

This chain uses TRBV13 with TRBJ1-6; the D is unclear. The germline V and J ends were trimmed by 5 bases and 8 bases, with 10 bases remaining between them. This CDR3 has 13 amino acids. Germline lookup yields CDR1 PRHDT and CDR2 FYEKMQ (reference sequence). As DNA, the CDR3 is TGTGCCAGCAGCCAGCGGACTGATTCACCCCTCCACTTT. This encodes CASSQRTDSPLHF. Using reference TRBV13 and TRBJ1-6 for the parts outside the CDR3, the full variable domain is AAGVIQSPRHLIKEKRETATLKCYPIPRHDTVYWYQQGPGQDPQFLISFYEKMQSDKGSIPDRFSAQQFSDYHSELNMSSLELGDSALYFCASSQRTDSPLHFGNGTRLTVT.

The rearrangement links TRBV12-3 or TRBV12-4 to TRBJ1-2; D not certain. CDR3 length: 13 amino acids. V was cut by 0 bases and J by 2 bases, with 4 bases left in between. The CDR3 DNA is TGTGCCAGCAGTTTAGCCAGGAACTATGGCTACACCTTC. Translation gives CASSLARNYGYTF.

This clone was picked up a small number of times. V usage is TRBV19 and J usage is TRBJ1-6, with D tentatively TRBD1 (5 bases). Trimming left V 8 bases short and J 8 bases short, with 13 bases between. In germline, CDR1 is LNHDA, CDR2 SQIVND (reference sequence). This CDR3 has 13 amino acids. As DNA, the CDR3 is TGTGCCAGTGCTACAGGCGGCGATTCACCCCTCCACTTT. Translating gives CASATGGDSPLHF.

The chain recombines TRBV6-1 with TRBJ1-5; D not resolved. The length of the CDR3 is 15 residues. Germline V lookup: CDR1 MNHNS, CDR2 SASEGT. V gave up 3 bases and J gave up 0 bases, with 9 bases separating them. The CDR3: CASSEDLYSNQPQHF. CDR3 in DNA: TGTGCCAGCAGTGAGGACCTTTATAGCAATCAGCCCCAGCATTTT.

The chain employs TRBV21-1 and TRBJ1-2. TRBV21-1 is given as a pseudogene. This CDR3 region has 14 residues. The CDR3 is CASSGPRGPGGYTF. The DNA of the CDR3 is TGTGCCAGCAGCGGACCTCGCGGACCGGGCGGCTACACCTTC.

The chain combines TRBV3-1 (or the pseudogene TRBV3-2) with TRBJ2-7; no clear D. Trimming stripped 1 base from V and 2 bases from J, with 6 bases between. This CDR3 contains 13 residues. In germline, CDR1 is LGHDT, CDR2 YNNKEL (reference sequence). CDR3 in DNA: TGTGCCAGCAGCCAAGTAACCCCCTACGAGCAGTACTTC. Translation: CASSQVTPYEQYF.

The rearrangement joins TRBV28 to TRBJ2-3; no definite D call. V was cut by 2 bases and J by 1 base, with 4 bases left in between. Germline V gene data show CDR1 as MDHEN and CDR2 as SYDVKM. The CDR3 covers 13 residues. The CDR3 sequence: CASSLAGTDTQYF. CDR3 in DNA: TGTGCCAGCAGTTTAGCGGGCACAGATACGCAGTATTTT.

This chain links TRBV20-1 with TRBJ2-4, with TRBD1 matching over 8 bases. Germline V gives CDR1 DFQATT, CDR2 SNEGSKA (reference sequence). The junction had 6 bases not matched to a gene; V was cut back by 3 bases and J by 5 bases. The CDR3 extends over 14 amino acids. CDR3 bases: TGCAGTGCTAGTGGGTCAGGGGGCGAAAACATTCAGTACTTC. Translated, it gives CSASGSGGENIQYF.

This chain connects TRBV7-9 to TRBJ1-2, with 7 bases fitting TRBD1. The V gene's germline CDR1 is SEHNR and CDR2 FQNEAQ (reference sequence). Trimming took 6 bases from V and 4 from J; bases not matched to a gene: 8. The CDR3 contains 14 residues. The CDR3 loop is CASSRGQVAYGYTF. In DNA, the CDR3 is TGTGCCAGCAGTCGCGGACAGGTCGCCTATGGCTACACCTTC. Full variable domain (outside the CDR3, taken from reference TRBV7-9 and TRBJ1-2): DTGVSQNPRHKITKRGQNVTFRCDPISEHNRLYWYRQTLGQGPEFLTYFQNEAQLEKSRLLSDRFSAERPKGSFSTLEIQRTEQGDSAMYLCASSRGQVAYGYTFGSGTRLTVV.

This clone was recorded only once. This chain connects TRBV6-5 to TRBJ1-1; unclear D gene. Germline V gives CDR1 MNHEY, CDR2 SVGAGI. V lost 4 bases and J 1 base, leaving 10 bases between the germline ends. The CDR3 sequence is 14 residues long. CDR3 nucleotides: TGTGCCAGCAGTTCTCGTCCCTGGAACACTGAAGCTTTCTTT. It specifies CASSSRPWNTEAFF.

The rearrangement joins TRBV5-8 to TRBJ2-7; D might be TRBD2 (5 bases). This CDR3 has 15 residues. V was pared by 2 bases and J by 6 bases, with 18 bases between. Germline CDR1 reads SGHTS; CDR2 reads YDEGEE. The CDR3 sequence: CASSFTNRGPSEQYF. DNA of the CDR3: TGTGCCAGCAGCTTTACTAACCGCGGGCCAAGCGAGCAGTACTTC.

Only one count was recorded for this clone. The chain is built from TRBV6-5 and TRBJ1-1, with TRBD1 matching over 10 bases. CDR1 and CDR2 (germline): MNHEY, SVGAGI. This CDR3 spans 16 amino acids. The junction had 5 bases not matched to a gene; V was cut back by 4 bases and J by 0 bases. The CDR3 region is CASSLQTGGMNTEAFF. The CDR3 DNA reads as TGTGCCAGCAGTTTACAGACAGGGGGCATGAACACTGAAGCTTTCTTT.

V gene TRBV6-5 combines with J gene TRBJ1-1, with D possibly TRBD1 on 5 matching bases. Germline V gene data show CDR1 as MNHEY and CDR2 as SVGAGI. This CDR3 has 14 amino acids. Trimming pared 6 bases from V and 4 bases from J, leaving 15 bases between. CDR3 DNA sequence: TGTGCCAGCAGGGGACGGACCTTGAGCACTGAAGCTTTCTTT. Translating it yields CASRGRTLSTEAFF.

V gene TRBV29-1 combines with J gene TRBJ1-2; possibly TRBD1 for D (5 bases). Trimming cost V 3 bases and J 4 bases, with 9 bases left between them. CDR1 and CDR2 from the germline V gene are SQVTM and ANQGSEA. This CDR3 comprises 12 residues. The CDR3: CSVDLGGYGYTF. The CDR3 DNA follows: TGCAGCGTTGACCTTGGGGGCTATGGCTACACCTTC. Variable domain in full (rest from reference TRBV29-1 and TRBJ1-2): SAVISQKPSRDICQRGTSLTIQCQVDSQVTMMFWYRQQPGQSLTLIATANQGSEATYESGFVIDKFPISRPNLTFSTLTVSNMSPEDSSIYLCSVDLGGYGYTFGSGTRLTVV.

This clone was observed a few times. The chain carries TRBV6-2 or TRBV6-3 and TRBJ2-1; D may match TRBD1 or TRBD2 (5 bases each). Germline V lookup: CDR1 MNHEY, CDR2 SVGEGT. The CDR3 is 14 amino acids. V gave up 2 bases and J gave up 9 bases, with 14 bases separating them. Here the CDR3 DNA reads TGTGCCAGCAGTTACGAGGGACCCCACGGTGAGCAGTTCTTC. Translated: CASSYEGPHGEQFF.

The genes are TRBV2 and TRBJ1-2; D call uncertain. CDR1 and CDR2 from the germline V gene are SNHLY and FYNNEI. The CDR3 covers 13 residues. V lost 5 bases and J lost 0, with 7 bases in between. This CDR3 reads CASSTTANYGYTF. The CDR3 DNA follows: TGTGCCAGCAGTACCACAGCTAACTATGGCTACACCTTC.

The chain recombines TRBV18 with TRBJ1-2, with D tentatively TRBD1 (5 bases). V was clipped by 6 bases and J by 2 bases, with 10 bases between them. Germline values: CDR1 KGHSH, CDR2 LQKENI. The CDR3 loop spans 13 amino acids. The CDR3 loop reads CASSQQANYGYTF. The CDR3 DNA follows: TGTGCCAGCTCGCAACAGGCAAACTATGGCTACACCTTC.

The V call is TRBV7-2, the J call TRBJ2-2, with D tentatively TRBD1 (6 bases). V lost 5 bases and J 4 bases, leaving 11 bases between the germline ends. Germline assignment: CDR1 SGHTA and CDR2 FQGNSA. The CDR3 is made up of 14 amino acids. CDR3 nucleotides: TGTGCCAGCAGCCCTTTAGGGGGCACCGGGGAGCTGTTTTTT. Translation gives CASSPLGGTGELFF.